The T cell receptor beta chain under discussion was sequenced for a study of regulatory T cells in long-lasting Graves disease. Germline CDR1 and CDR2: SGDLS and YYNGEE. The CDR3 has 13 amino acids. V was cut by 4 bases and J by 5 bases, with 10 bases left in between. Noted time point: newly diagnosed GD, antithyroid drugs for less than 3 months. Following extraction of RNA from PBMCs, that RNA was used to make the TCR library. Arm-PCR of CDR3 regions and iRepertoire HTBI primers were used to build TCR beta libraries. TCRdb redid the calling of the multiplex PCR reads with MiXCR, one entry per CDR3 protein. Of about 380,000 distinct CDR3 sequences in the sample, less than 20% were seen once.

The specimen was peripheral blood mononuclear cells (PBMCs), collected at new diagnosis, from a patient treated with antithyroid drugs. The source of this sequence is a female donor with Graves disease. V and J are TRBV9 and TRBJ2-1, with D perhaps matching TRBD1 (6 bases). CDR3 nucleotides: TGTGCCAGCAGCCGGGACACCGACAATGAGCAGTTCTTC. Translated, it gives CASSRDTDNEQFF.